The rows below give T cell receptor beta chains drawn from one sample of a study of OX40 agonist ivuxolimab in advanced cancers. The data were produced by immunoSEQ multiplex PCR, yet TCRdb's version contains in-frame clones alone and is incomplete. The data contain 50,000 to 65,000 clones, around nine tenths of them singletons. Sequenced material: CD4+ or CD8+ T cells sorted from blood, taken in a trial of the OX40 agonist ivuxolimab. These receptors all stem from an adult with an advanced solid tumor such as melanoma, head and neck, liver or kidney cancer. Both conserved end residues are trimmed from each CDR3.

>12|TRBV2|TRBJ2-7
ASSPRLAGYEQY
>13|TRBV6-1|TRBJ1-2
ASSEDGMAGYGYT
>11|TRBV29-1|TRBJ2-7
SVAAGVSYEQY
>14|TRBV5-1|TRBJ2-3
ASSPGDTTLTDTQY
>13|TRBV4-1|TRBJ2-4
ASSQEGLAENIQY
>14|TRBV19|TRBJ1-1
ASSTYRVTVNTEAF
>12|TRBV6-5|TRBJ2-3
ASSLSVGRDTQY
>13|TRBV18|TRBJ2-5
ASSSSGTARETQY
>12|TRBV7-8|TRBJ2-1
ASSRERRPNEQF
>13|TRBV2|TRBJ2-7
ASSETSGSSYEQY
>15|TRBV21-1|TRBJ1-2
ASSKFLGQGANYGYT
>13|TRBV27|TRBJ2-1
ASSLYAGSDNEQF
>10|TRBV19|TRBJ1-1
ASSISTGEAF
>10|TRBV27|TRBJ1-2
ASSGRGSGYT
>11|TRBV30|TRBJ2-7
ARGGGRTYEQY
>13|TRBV7-9|TRBJ2-3
ASSQGASSTDTQY
>13|TRBV4-1|TRBJ2-7
ASSQDRRATYEQY
>10|TRBV28|TRBJ2-1
ASSANLPEQF
>12|TRBV5-1|TRBJ2-7
ASSPTGASYEQY
>12|TRBV7-9|TRBJ1-1
ASSLLQGTTEAF
>12|TRBV19|TRBJ2-1
ASSIGLDYNEQF
>12|TRBV5-1|TRBJ2-7
ASSLLTFPYEQY
>11|TRBV29-1|TRBJ2-5
SVETGPGETQY
>13|TRBV11-2|TRBJ2-5
ASSLTVREVETQY
>11|TRBV5-1|TRBJ1-2
ASSLGVYYGYT
>13|TRBV11-2|TRBJ2-1
ASSLSAGEVNEQF
>14|TRBV2|TRBJ2-3
ASSGAGGPNTDTQY
>15|TRBV21-1|TRBJ2-7
ASSKEGSDSAFSEQY
>16|TRBV2|TRBJ1-1
ASTHPDSAFGSKTEAF